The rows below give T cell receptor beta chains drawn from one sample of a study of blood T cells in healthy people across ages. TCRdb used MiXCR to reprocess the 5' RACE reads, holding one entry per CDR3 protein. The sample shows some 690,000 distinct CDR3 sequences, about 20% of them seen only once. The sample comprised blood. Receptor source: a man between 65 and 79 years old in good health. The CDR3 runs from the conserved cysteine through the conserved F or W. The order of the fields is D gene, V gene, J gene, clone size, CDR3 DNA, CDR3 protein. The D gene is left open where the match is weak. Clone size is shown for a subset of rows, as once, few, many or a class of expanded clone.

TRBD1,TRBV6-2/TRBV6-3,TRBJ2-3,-,TGTGCCAGCAGTTCGCCGTTCCCGGGACAGAGATTCGGGGCAGATACGCAGTATTTT,CASSSPFPGQRFGADTQYF
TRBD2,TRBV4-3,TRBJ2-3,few,TGCGCCAGCAGCCAAGGGGCGGGAGGACCAGATACGCAGTATTTT,CASSQGAGGPDTQYF
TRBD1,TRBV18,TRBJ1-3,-,TGTGCCAGCTCACCCCGACTAGGACAGGAGGGAAACACCATATATTTT,CASSPRLGQEGNTIYF
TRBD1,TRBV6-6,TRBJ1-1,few,TGTGCCAGCAGTTATCCGGACAGGATTAGTGGAGCTTTCTTT,CASSYPDRISGAFF
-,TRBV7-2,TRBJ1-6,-,TGTGCCAGCAGCTTAGGTGCACAGCCTAATTCACCCCTCCACTTT,CASSLGAQPNSPLHF
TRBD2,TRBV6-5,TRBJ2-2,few,TGTGCCAGCAGTTCCGGACTAGCGGGGTTGGACACCGGGGAGCTGTTTTTT,CASSSGLAGLDTGELFF
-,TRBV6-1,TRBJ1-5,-,TGTGCCAGCAGTGAATATTTTGTCGGTCAGCCCCAGCATTTT,CASSEYFVGQPQHF
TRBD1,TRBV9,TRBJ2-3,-,TGTGCCAGCAGCTTAGACAGGGGCGCCACAGATACGCAGTATTTT,CASSLDRGATDTQYF
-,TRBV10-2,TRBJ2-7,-,TGCGCCAGCAGTCGTGATGTCCGGGGCTATTACGAGCAGTACTTC,CASSRDVRGYYEQYF
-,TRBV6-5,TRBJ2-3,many,TGTGCCAGCAGTTGGAGGCGCACAGATACGCAGTATTTT,CASSWRRTDTQYF
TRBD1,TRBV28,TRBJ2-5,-,TGTGCCAGCAGTTCCCCCGGGACAGGGGGCTTGGAGACCCAGTACTTC,CASSSPGTGGLETQYF
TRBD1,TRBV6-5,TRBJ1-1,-,TGTGCCAGCAGACCCCGGGACAGAAACACTGAAGCTTTCTTT,CASRPRDRNTEAFF
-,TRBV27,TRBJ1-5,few,TGTGCCAGCAGTCCTCGACAGACATATAGCAATCAGCCCCAGCATTTT,CASSPRQTYSNQPQHF
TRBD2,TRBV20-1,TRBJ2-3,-,TGCAGTGCTAAAGCGGGAGGGGGAGATACGCAGTATTTT,CSAKAGGGDTQYF
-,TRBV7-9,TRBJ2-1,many,TGTGCCAGCAGTCCTCCGATCGCGGCCTACAATGAGCAGTTCTTC,CASSPPIAAYNEQFF
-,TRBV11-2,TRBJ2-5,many,TGTGCCAGCAGCCCGATGCGAGAGACCCAGTACTTC,CASSPMRETQYF
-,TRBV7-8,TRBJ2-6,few,TGTGCCAGCAGCCCGAATCCAGGGGCCAACGTCCTGACTTTC,CASSPNPGANVLTF
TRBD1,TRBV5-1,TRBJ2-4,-,TGCGCCAGTTCAGACAGGGGCGAGAGTCTAGCCAAAAACATTCAGTACTTC,CASSDRGESLAKNIQYF
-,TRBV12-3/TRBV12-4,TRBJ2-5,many,TGTGCCAGCAGTTTATTCTTCTTCCAAGAGACCCAGTACTTC,CASSLFFFQETQYF
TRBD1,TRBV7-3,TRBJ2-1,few,TGTGCCAGCAGCTTAGGGACAGGGGGTAACAATGAGCAGTTCTTC,CASSLGTGGNNEQFF
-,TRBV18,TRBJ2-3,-,TGTGCCAGCTCACGGCTAGGAGGATTGGAAGATACGCAGTATTTT,CASSRLGGLEDTQYF
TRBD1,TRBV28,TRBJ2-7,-,TGTGCCAGCAGCACGAGGGACAGCGGACACGAGCAGTACTTC,CASSTRDSGHEQYF
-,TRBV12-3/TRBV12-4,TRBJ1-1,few,TGTGCCAGCAGCACACCCCCGCGGGGGACTGAAGCTTTCTTT,CASSTPPRGTEAFF
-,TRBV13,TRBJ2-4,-,TGTGCCAGCAGCTTAACCCTACTAGCCAAAAACATTCAGTACTTC,CASSLTLLAKNIQYF
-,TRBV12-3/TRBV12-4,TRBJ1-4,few,TGTGCCAGCAGTTTAGTTGGGGGGGGCAATGAAAAACTGTTTTTT,CASSLVGGGNEKLFF
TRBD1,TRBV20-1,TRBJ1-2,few,TGCAGTGCTAGTGGCAACAGGGGGTACGAGCGTCGTGGCTACACCTTC,CSASGNRGYERRGYTF
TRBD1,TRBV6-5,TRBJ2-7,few,TGTGCCAGCAGTCAGGACAGGGGAGGCTACGAGCAGTACTTC,CASSQDRGGYEQYF
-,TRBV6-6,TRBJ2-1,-,TGTGCCAGCAGTGGGCTAGCCTTCTACAATGAGCAGTTCTTC,CASSGLAFYNEQFF
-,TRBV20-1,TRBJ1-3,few,TGCAGTGCTATCGGTATATCTGGAAACACCATATATTTT,CSAIGISGNTIYF
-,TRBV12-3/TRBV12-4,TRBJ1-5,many,TGTGCCAGCAGTTTGCGGGGCAATCAGCCCCAGCATTTT,CASSLRGNQPQHF
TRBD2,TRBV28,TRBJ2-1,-,TGTGCCAGCAGTTTAGAAGGCGGGGGGGCCTACAATGAGCAGTTCTTC,CASSLEGGGAYNEQFF
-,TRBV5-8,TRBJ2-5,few,TGTGCCAGCAGGGGGTTGGAAAATCCTTGGGAGACCCAGTACTTC,CASRGLENPWETQYF
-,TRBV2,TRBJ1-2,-,TGTGCCAGCAGTCGGGGGCTAACCCCCTATGGCTACACCTTC,CASSRGLTPYGYTF
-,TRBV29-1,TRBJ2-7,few,TGCAGCGTCACTACGACGGATTCCTACGAGCAGTACTTC,CSVTTTDSYEQYF